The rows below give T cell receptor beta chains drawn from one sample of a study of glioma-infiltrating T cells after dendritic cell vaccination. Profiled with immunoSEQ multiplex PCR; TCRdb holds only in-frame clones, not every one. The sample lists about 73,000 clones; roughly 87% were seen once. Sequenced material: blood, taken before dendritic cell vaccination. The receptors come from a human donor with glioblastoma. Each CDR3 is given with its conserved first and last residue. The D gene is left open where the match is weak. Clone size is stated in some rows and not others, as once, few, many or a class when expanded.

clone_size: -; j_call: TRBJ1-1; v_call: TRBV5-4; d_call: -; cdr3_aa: CASSYDRNTEAFF; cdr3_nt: TGTGCCAGCAGCTACGACAGGAACACTGAAGCTTTCTTT
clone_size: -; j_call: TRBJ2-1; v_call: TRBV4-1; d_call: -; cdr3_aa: CASSFRDTDNEQFF; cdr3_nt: TGCGCCAGCAGCTTCCGGGACACAGACAATGAGCAGTTCTTC
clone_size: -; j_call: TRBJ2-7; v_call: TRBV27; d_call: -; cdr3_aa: CASSFYSPQEGYEQYF; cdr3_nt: TGTGCCAGCAGCTTCTATTCTCCCCAAGAGGGCTACGAGCAGTACTTC
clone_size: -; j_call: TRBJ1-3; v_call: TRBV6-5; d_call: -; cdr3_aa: CASRGRGSSGNTIYF; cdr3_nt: TGTGCCAGCAGGGGCCGGGGGAGCTCTGGAAACACCATATATTTT
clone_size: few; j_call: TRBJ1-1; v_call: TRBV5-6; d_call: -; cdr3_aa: CASSDKLPGQNTEAFF; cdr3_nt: TGTGCCAGCAGCGACAAACTACCGGGACAGAACACTGAAGCTTTCTTT
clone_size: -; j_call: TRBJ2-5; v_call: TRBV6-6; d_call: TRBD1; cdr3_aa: CASTSGQGGPTETQYF; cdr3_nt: TGTGCCAGCACCTCGGGACAGGGGGGGCCAACGGAGACCCAGTACTTC
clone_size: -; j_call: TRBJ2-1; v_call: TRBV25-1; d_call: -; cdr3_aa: CASSELGQGKYIYNEQFF; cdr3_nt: TGTGCCAGCAGTGAATTAGGGCAGGGGAAATATATATACAATGAGCAGTTCTTC
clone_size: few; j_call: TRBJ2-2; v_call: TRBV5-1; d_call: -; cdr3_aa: CASSLGTANTGELFF; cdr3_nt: TGCGCCAGCAGCTTGGGGACAGCGAACACCGGGGAGCTGTTTTTT
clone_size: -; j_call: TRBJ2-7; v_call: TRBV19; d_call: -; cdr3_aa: CASSSWTDKSYEQYF; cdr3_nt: TGTGCCAGTAGTTCTTGGACAGACAAGTCCTACGAGCAGTACTTC
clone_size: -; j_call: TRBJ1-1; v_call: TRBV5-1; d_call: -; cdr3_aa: CASSYGGGATEAFF; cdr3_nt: TGCGCCAGCAGCTACGGGGGGGGAGCCACTGAAGCTTTCTTT
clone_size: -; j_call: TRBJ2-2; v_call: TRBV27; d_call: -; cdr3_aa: CASSSLTVRRAGNTGELFF; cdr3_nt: TGTGCCAGCAGCTCTTTAACCGTCCGTAGGGCGGGGAACACCGGGGAGCTGTTTTTT
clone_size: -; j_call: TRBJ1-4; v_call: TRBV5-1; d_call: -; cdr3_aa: CASSLASTNEKLFF; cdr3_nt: TGCGCCAGCAGCTTGGCCTCAACTAATGAAAAACTGTTTTTT
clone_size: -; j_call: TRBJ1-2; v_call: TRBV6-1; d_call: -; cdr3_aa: CASSGDPRDRVYGYTF; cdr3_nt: TGTGCCAGCAGTGGAGACCCGCGGGATCGGGTCTATGGCTACACCTTC
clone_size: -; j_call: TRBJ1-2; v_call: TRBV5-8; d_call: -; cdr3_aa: CASSLDSRANYGYTF; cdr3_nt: TGTGCCAGCAGCCTCGACTCGAGGGCCAACTATGGCTACACCTTC
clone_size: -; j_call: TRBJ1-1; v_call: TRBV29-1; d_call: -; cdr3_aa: CSQLRLSNSEAFF; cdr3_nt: TGCAGCCAATTACGGCTATCGAACAGCGAAGCTTTCTTT
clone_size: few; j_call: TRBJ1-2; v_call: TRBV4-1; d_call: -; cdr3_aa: CASSQVFPPGGWDGYTF; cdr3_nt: TGCGCCAGCAGCCAAGTATTCCCACCGGGGGGCTGGGATGGCTACACCTTC
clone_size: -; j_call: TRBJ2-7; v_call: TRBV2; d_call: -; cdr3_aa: CASRSHQLYEQYF; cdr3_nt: TGTGCCAGTCGGAGTCACCAACTCTACGAGCAGTACTTC
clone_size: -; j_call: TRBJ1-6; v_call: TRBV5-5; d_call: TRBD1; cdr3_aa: CASSLWTGGDSPLHF; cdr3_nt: TGTGCCAGCAGCTTGTGGACAGGGGGGGATTCACCCCTCCACTTT
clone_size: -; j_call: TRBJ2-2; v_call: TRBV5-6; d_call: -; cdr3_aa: CASSPGRSNTGELFF; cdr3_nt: TGTGCCAGCAGCCCTGGCCGTTCGAACACCGGGGAGCTGTTTTTT
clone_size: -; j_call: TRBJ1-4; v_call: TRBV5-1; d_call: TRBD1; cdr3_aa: CASSSTGTDNEKLFF; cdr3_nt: TGCGCCAGCAGCTCAACCGGGACAGATAATGAAAAACTGTTTTTT
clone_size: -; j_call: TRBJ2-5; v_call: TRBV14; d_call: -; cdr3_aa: CASSQQVQETQYF; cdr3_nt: TGTGCCAGCAGCCAGCAGGTCCAAGAGACCCAGTACTTC
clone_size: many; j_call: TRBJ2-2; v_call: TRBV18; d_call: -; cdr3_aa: CASSPLTTGELFF; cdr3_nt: TGTGCCAGCTCACCACTGACTACCGGGGAGCTGTTTTTT
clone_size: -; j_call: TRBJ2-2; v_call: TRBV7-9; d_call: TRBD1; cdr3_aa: CASSTGTGGNTGELFF; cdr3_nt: TGTGCCAGCAGCACAGGGACAGGGGGCAACACCGGGGAGCTGTTTTTT
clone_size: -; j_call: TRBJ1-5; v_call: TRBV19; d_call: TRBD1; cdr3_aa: CASSQTGGWNQPQHF; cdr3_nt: TGTGCCAGTAGTCAAACAGGGGGCTGGAATCAGCCCCAGCATTTT
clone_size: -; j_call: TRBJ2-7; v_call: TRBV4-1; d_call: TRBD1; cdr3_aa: CASSHGILATGVVEQYF; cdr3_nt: TGCGCCAGCAGCCACGGAATTCTTGCAACAGGGGTAGTCGAGCAGTACTTC
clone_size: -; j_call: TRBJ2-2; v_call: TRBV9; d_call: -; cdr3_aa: CASSVAAAANTGELFF; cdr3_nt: TGTGCCAGCAGCGTAGCAGCAGCGGCCAACACCGGGGAGCTGTTTTTT
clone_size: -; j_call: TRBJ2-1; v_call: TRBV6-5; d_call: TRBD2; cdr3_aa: CASRELAGGVHEQFF; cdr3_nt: TGTGCCAGCAGGGAACTAGCGGGAGGAGTCCATGAGCAGTTCTTC
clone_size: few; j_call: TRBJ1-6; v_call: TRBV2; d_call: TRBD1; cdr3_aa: CASSGDRGHSPLHF; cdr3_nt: TGTGCCAGCAGTGGGGACAGGGGGCATTCACCCCTCCACTTT
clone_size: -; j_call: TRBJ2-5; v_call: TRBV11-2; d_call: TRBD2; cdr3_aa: CASSYPASGQETQYF; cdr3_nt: TGTGCCAGCAGCTACCCCGCTAGCGGCCAAGAGACCCAGTACTTC
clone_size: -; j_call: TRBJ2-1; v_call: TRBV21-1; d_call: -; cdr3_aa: CASTPGSAEQFF; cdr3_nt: TGTGCCAGCACCCCAGGATCGGCTGAGCAGTTCTTC
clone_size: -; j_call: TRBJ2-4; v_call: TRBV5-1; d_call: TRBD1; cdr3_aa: CASSEGQGASKNIQYF; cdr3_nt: TGCGCCAGCAGCGAGGGACAGGGGGCCTCCAAAAACATTCAGTACTTC
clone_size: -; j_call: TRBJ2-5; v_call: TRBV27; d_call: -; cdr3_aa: CASSLSTGWETQYF; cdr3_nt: TGTGCCAGCAGTTTATCGACAGGTTGGGAGACCCAGTACTTC